This T cell receptor beta chain was identified during a study of cytomegalovirus exposure and HLA in healthy donors. Study-wide context: Early on, a data release was issued that held 80 million or so unique TCRs from HLA-typed donors.

In the PCR, 60 Vbeta and 13 Jbeta primers were used. TCRdb's copy holds only in-frame clones and misses some; the assay was immunoSEQ multiplex PCR. The sample holds 84,000 or so clones, around 77% seen once. Germline V gene sequence: CDR1 SGDLS, CDR2 YYNGEE. This CDR3 has 17 residues. Trimming stripped 3 bases from V and 2 bases from J, with 21 bases between. The clonotype comes from a man aged 25 to 40 in good health and CMV-seronegative. This chain connects TRBV9 to TRBJ2-7; possibly TRBD1 for D (6 bases). The sample taken for sequencing was PBMCs. In DNA form, the CDR3 reads TGTGCCAGCAGCGGAAACAGGGAAACCATCAAAACCTACGAGCAGTACTTC. Translation: CASSGNRETIKTYEQYF.